Described below is a single T cell receptor beta chain sequence and its context. Its target is not known. Germline is not matched at one junction end, which may reflect a read error. Each 10 ml fresh peripheral blood draw supplied the PBMCs. The data derive from a study of T cells in Graves' hyperthyroidism and ophthalmopathy. CDR1 is MDHEN, CDR2 SYDVKM, per germline. CDR3 size: 13 residues. Study-level results: Blood also held most thyroid clonotypes expanded beyond 0.001. Prediction of ophthalmopathy progression came a median approximately 6.6 months pre-onset.

RNA transcripts yielded amplified TCR beta CDR3 regions. During a first-round RT-PCR of the TCR CDR3, the HTBI primer set was used. From the multiplex PCR reads, TCRdb called clonotypes with MiXCR, one entry per CDR3 protein. This table holds about 640,000 distinct CDR3 sequences, approximately 14% found once. This clonotype originated in a woman between 50 and 59 years old with Graves' ophthalmopathy. Sequencing was carried out using blood. This chain links TRBV28 with TRBJ2-7, with 11 nucleotides matching TRBD2. CDR3: CASSPSSSGRTIF. The CDR3, as DNA: TGTGCCAGCAGTCCATCTTCTAGCGGGAGGACAATATTC.